This T cell receptor beta chain was captured in a study of T cells in tumors after PD-1 blockade. Assay used: immunoSEQ multiplex PCR; TCRdb lists only in-frame clones, some missing. The data contain about 59,000 clones, about 80% of them singletons. V lost 0 bases to trimming and J lost 5 bases, with 13 bases between them. The CDR3 extends over 15 amino acids. Germline V lookup: CDR1 LNHNV, CDR2 YYDKDF (reference sequence). The V and J genes are TRBV15 and TRBJ1-2; maybe TRBD1 (5 bases). The sequence was collected from a human donor with basal cell carcinoma. The input for sequencing was PBMCs, taken before anti-PD-1 treatment. The CDR3 sequence: CATSRDFLDSYGYTF. CDR3 sequence (DNA): TGTGCCACCAGCAGAGATTTTCTTGACAGTTATGGCTACACCTTC. The full variable domain, with the rest looked up from reference TRBV15 and TRBJ1-2, is DAMVIQNPRYQVTQFGKPVTLSCSQTLNHNVMYWYQQKSSQAPKLLFHYYDKDFNNEADTPDNFQSRRPNTSFCFLDIRSPGLGDTAMYLCATSRDFLDSYGYTFGSGTRLTVV.